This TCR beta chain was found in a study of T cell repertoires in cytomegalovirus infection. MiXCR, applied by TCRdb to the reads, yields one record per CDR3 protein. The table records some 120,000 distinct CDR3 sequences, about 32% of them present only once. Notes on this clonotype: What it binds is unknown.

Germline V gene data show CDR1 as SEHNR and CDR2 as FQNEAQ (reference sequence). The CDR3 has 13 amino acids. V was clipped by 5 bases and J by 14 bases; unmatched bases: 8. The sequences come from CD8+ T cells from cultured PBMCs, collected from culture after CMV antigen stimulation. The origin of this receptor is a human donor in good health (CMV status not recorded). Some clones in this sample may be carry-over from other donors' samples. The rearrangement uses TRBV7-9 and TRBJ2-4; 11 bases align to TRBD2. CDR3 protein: CASSAGTSGLKYF. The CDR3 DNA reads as TGTGCCAGCAGCGCCGGGACTAGCGGCTTAAAGTACTTC.